These 32 T cell receptor beta chains came from one sample sequenced in a study of regulatory T cells in long-lasting Graves disease. Relying on iRepertoire HTBI primers and Arm-PCR of CDR3 regions, the team built TCR beta libraries. TCRdb reprocessed the multiplex PCR reads with MiXCR, giving one entry per CDR3 protein. This table holds more than 300,000 distinct CDR3 sequences, roughly 20% found once. Time point specified: persistent/refractory GD, antithyroid drugs over 5 years with positive TRAb. PBMC-derived RNA was used for the TCR library. Sequenced material: peripheral blood mononuclear cells (PBMCs), taken when the disease was refractory, from a patient treated with antithyroid drugs. These receptor sequences come from a woman in her forties with Graves disease.

The chain is built from TRBV20-1 and TRBJ2-5; weak D call: TRBD2 (6 bases). The CDR3 loop spans 13 amino acids. Deletions cut 7 bases from V and 0 bases from J, with 12 bases between. CDR1 is DFQATT and CDR2 is SNEGSKA in the germline V gene (reference sequence). CDR3 residues: CSGTWDYQETQYF. In DNA, the CDR3 is TGCAGTGGGACGTGGGACTACCAAGAGACCCAGTACTTC.

This chain uses TRBV3-1 with TRBJ2-6; D gene unclear. CDR3 size: 15 residues. Germline V gene data show CDR1 as LGHDT and CDR2 as YNNKEL (reference sequence). V was pared by 0 bases and J by 4 bases, with 7 bases between. CDR3 region: CASSQDRAGANVLTF. The CDR3 DNA reads TGTGCCAGCAGCCAAGATAGGGCCGGGGCCAACGTCCTGACTTTC.

This clonotype was recorded at least ten times. The chain has TRBV7-8 and TRBJ2-5; D is perhaps TRBD2 (6 bases). This CDR3 comprises 18 residues. CDR1 SGHVS and CDR2 FQNEAQ come from the germline V gene. The V and J ends lost 1 base and 0 bases respectively, with 18 bases between them. CDR3 in DNA: TGTGCCAGCAGCTTAGTCGACCCCCTCGGGGGAGACCAAGAGACCCAGTACTTC. It is translated as CASSLVDPLGGDQETQYF.

The chain is built from TRBV28 and TRBJ1-4, with 12 nucleotides matching TRBD1. This CDR3 contains 16 residues. CDR1 MDHEN and CDR2 SYDVKM come from the germline V gene. Unmatched junction bases numbered 6, after V lost 5 bases and J lost 5 bases. The CDR3 is CASSGTGGPTNEKLFF. In DNA, the CDR3 is TGTGCCAGCAGTGGGACAGGGGGCCCCACGAATGAAAAACTGTTTTTT.

This clonotype occurred a few times. The chain has TRBV28 and TRBJ2-1; TRBD2 is a possible D gene (5 bases). CDR1 MDHEN and CDR2 SYDVKM come from the germline V gene. V lost 1 base and J 7 bases, leaving 14 bases between the germline ends. The CDR3 contains 15 residues. The CDR3 sequence: CASSLFSGKANEQFF. The CDR3 coding sequence is TGTGCCAGCAGTTTATTTTCCGGGAAGGCGAATGAGCAGTTCTTC.

This clonotype showed up just once. The chain employs TRBV6-1 and TRBJ1-3, with D possibly matching TRBD1 (5 bases). The CDR3 runs 15 residues. Per the germline V gene, CDR1 is MNHNS and CDR2 is SASEGT. Trimming took 6 bases from V and 0 from J, leaving 12 bases between them. The CDR3 region has the DNA TGTGCCAGCAGGGGAAGGGACGGCTCTGGAAACACCATATATTTT. Protein sequence: CASRGRDGSGNTIYF.

This clonotype was detected ten times or more. The V call is TRBV12-3 or TRBV12-4, the J call TRBJ2-2, with 11 bases aligning to TRBD2. The length of the CDR3 is 16 residues. The V segment lost 6 bases and the J segment 9 bases; nucleotides outside the gene matches: 12. CDR3 DNA sequence: TGTGCCAGCAGATTTAGCGGGAGGGTGAGGCCCCGGGAGCTGTTTTTT. Translated: CASRFSGRVRPRELFF.

This sequence joins TRBV7-9 and TRBJ2-4, with TRBD2 matching 11 bases. The DNA matches TRBJ2-3 better at its end, which makes the J call doubtful. Per the germline V gene, CDR1 is SEHNR and CDR2 is FQNEAQ (reference sequence). The CDR3 totals 16 residues. The CDR3 loop reads CASSLDSGRAQHTQYF. DNA for the CDR3: TGTGCCAGCAGCTTAGATAGCGGGAGGGCCCAGCATACGCAGTATTTT.

Notes on this clonotype: It may be a read error: a sequence one base away is much more abundant. The chain is built from TRBV6-2 or TRBV6-3 and TRBJ2-5; weak D call: TRBD2 (5 bases). Trimming shortened V by 6 bases and J by 7 bases, and 18 bases separated the two germline ends. Germline lookup yields CDR1 MNHEY and CDR2 SVGEGT. The CDR3 contains 14 residues. The CDR3 region has the DNA TGTGCCAGCAGCCCCCCAACTAGGACGAGGACCCAGTACTTC. Its translation: CASSPPTRTRTQYF.

At least ten counts were recorded for this clonotype. The rearrangement joins TRBV2 to TRBJ2-5; 8 positions match TRBD2. Germline-derived CDR1 and CDR2 are SNHLY and FYNNEI. With 5 bases clipped from V and 5 bases from J, the junction kept 10 bases outside the gene matches. The CDR3 is 15 residues long. The CDR3 sequence: CASSSPAGVEETQYF. The CDR3 DNA is TGTGCCAGCAGTAGCCCAGCGGGAGTAGAGGAGACCCAGTACTTC.

The rearrangement uses TRBV12-3 or TRBV12-4 and TRBJ1-2, with a possible D match to TRBD1 (5 bases). CDR3 length equals 16 residues. Trimming took off 3 bases at V and 1 base at J, with 15 bases between the two ends. DNA for the CDR3: TGTGCCAGCAGTTTTTCCATGGGGCTTATTAACTATGGCTACACCTTC. Amino acid sequence: CASSFSMGLINYGYTF.

CDR3 DNA: TGTGCCAGCAGCTTACACCGGGGGGGAGTTGGCTATGGCTACACCTTC. The encoded protein is CASSLHRGGVGYGYTF. This chain connects TRBV7-9 to TRBJ1-2; TRBD1 might be the D (5 bases). The germline V gene has CDR1 SEHNR and CDR2 FQNEAQ (reference sequence). CDR3 length: 16 amino acids. Trimming shortened V by 2 bases and J by 4 bases, and 17 bases separated the two germline ends. The whole variable domain, remainder taken from reference TRBV7-9 and TRBJ1-2, is DTGVSQNPRHKITKRGQNVTFRCDPISEHNRLYWYRQTLGQGPEFLTYFQNEAQLEKSRLLSDRFSAERPKGSFSTLEIQRTEQGDSAMYLCASSLHRGGVGYGYTFGSGTRLTVV.

Ten or more counts support this clonotype. The chain employs TRBV2 and TRBJ2-5; 9 nucleotides line up with TRBD1. Germline V lookup: CDR1 SNHLY, CDR2 FYNNEI. Unmatched junction bases numbered 10, after V lost 7 bases and J lost 4 bases. This CDR3 is built from 15 residues. CDR3 DNA sequence: TGTGCCAGCACCCGGGACAGGGTTTTTACAGAGACCCAGTACTTC. Translating gives CASTRDRVFTETQYF.

This clonotype was detected ten times or more. The chain has TRBV28 and TRBJ2-7, with D possibly being TRBD2 (5 bases). The V gene's germline CDR1 is MDHEN and CDR2 SYDVKM. Trimming removed 5 bases at V and 2 bases at J, with 16 bases between. The CDR3 contains 15 residues. The CDR3 sequence is CASSTRLQFPYEQYF. CDR3 nucleotides: TGTGCCAGCAGTACCAGACTACAATTCCCCTACGAGCAGTACTTC.

This clonotype was seen a handful of times. The rearrangement joins TRBV29-1 to TRBJ1-3; no firm D call. The germline V and J ends were trimmed by 5 bases and 0 bases, with 5 bases remaining between them. The CDR3 is 12 amino acids. CDR1 SQVTM and CDR2 ANQGSEA come from the germline V gene. The CDR3 region has the DNA TGCAGCGTTCTGAGCTCTGGAAACACCATATATTTT. Encoded protein: CSVLSSGNTIYF.

Written as DNA, the CDR3 is TGTGCCAGCAGCTTAGATTTCGGCCTAGGAGAGACCCAGTACTTC. It is translated as CASSLDFGLGETQYF. The chain is built from TRBV7-9 and TRBJ2-5; no clear D gene. The V gene's germline CDR1 is SEHNR and CDR2 FQNEAQ (reference sequence). There are 15 residues in the CDR3. The V gene lost 1 base and the J gene lost 4 bases, with 13 bases spanning the gap.

This clonotype was detected a few times. The genes are TRBV19 and TRBJ2-2; D possibly corresponds to TRBD2 (6 bases). Germline lookup yields CDR1 LNHDA and CDR2 SQIVND (reference sequence). CDR3 length equals 14 residues. Trimming shortened V by 3 bases and J by 6 bases, and 11 bases separated the two germline ends. DNA for the CDR3: TGTGCCAGTAGTATGACTAGTTTTGCCGGGGAGCTGTTTTTT. This gives the protein CASSMTSFAGELFF.

This clonotype was seen only a few times. The V and J genes are TRBV28 and TRBJ2-2; weak D call: TRBD2 (5 bases). CDR1 and CDR2 (germline): MDHEN, SYDVKM. V shed 10 bases and J shed 8 bases, with 20 bases lying between them. CDR3 size: 14 residues. CDR3 sequence (DNA): TGTGCCACCCCTGGGGAGCCCCCTGTGGGGGAGCTGTTTTTT. Residues: CATPGEPPVGELFF.

The chain has TRBV20-1 and TRBJ1-5; D is ambiguous. CDR3 size: 14 residues. V lost 4 bases, J lost 11 bases, and 21 bases lay in between. Germline CDR1 is DFQATT and CDR2 is SNEGSKA (reference sequence). The CDR3: CSAKGNSNSGAQHF. CDR3 coding DNA: TGCAGTGCTAAGGGCAACAGTAACTCGGGAGCCCAGCATTTT.

This clonotype was found a few times. This chain joins TRBV6-2 or TRBV6-3 and TRBJ1-1; D might be TRBD1 (6 bases). V lost 2 bases, J lost 3 bases, and 16 bases lay in between. Germline CDR1 MNHEY, CDR2 SVGEGT. The CDR3 totals 16 residues. In DNA form, the CDR3 reads TGTGCCAGCAGTTACGTCCTCAGGGGAAGGTACACTGAAGCTTTCTTT. Amino acids: CASSYVLRGRYTEAFF.

This clonotype was observed at least ten times. The V and J genes are TRBV28 and TRBJ1-1, with D hard to call. The ends were cut back, 4 bases at V and 3 bases at J, with 3 bases in the middle. The CDR3 sequence is 11 residues long. Germline CDR1 reads MDHEN; CDR2 reads SYDVKM. The chain's CDR3 is CASSWYTEAFF. As DNA, the CDR3 is TGTGCCAGCAGTTGGTACACTGAAGCTTTCTTT.

In the case of this clonotype: Given a much more abundant clone one base away, this may be a read error. The gene calls are TRBV5-1 and TRBJ2-2; the D gene could be TRBD1 or TRBD2 (6 bases each). The V and J ends lost 4 bases and 4 bases respectively, with 17 bases between them. This CDR3 has 16 residues. Germline-derived CDR1 and CDR2 are SGHRS and YFSETQ. The CDR3 nucleotides read TGCGCCAGCAGCGAAATCTTGGGGGGCGGCACCGGGGAGCTGTTTTTT. This sequence encodes CASSEILGGGTGELFF.

This clonotype was seen at least ten times. The chain employs TRBV5-1 and TRBJ2-7; tentative D call: TRBD2 (6 bases). From germline, CDR1 is SGHRS and CDR2 YFSETQ. The CDR3 consists of 16 residues. Trimming took off 2 bases at V and 0 bases at J, with 15 bases between the two ends. CDR3 in DNA: TGCGCCAGCAGCTTTGGTCTAGGGAGGAGCTCCTACGAGCAGTACTTC. Its protein product is CASSFGLGRSSYEQYF.

This clonotype was observed a handful of times. The V and J genes are TRBV20-1 and TRBJ1-5; D perhaps matches TRBD1 (6 bases). The CDR3 is made up of 14 amino acids. CDR1 is DFQATT and CDR2 is SNEGSKA in the germline V gene (reference sequence). Trimming removed 0 bases from V and 5 bases from J, with 11 bases in between. The CDR3 sequence is CSARDLSGDQPQHF. The CDR3 DNA follows: TGCAGTGCTAGAGATCTGTCAGGGGATCAGCCCCAGCATTTT.

The chain couples TRBV6-4 to TRBJ2-7; D perhaps matches TRBD2 (6 bases). V lost 11 bases and J 0 bases, leaving 11 bases between the germline ends. This CDR3 spans 12 amino acids. Germline V gene lookup returns CDR1 MRHNA and CDR2 SNTAGT. CDR3 loop: CAPQGLSYEQYF. In DNA, the CDR3 is TGTGCCCCCCAGGGACTCTCCTACGAGCAGTACTTC.

This clonotype was seen a handful of times. V usage is TRBV5-1 and J usage is TRBJ1-6; TRBD1 matches at 11 bases. CDR1 and CDR2 from the germline V gene are SGHRS and YFSETQ. With 4 bases clipped from V and 11 bases from J, the junction kept 5 bases outside the gene matches. The CDR3 totals 14 residues. CDR3 loop: CASSLGTGGTPLHF. Written as DNA, the CDR3 is TGCGCCAGCAGCCTAGGGACAGGGGGTACACCCCTCCACTTT.

Ten or more counts support this clonotype. The chain couples TRBV28 to TRBJ2-1; D uncertain. The CDR3 length is 14 residues. V lost 6 bases and J lost 3, with 12 bases in between. Germline CDR1 MDHEN, CDR2 SYDVKM. The CDR3 sequence: CASSSPVGYNEQFF. The DNA of the CDR3 is TGTGCCAGCAGCTCCCCGGTGGGCTACAATGAGCAGTTCTTC.

The CDR3, as DNA: TGTGCTTCTGCGGGGGTGGCACCCGGGGGGAACACTGAAGCTTTCTTT. Translated, it gives CASAGVAPGGNTEAFF. This sequence joins TRBV10-3 and TRBJ1-1; maybe TRBD1 (5 bases). CDR1 and CDR2 from the germline V gene are ENHRY and SYGVKD. This CDR3 spans 16 amino acids.

The chain is built from TRBV7-3 and TRBJ2-1; D is perhaps TRBD1 (5 bases). Germline-derived CDR1 and CDR2 are SGHTA and FQGTGA. Trimming removed 2 bases at V and 10 bases at J, with 12 bases between. The CDR3 extends over 13 amino acids. The CDR3 loop is CASSLSGNREQFF. In nucleotides, the CDR3 is TGTGCCAGCAGCTTATCAGGGAATCGGGAGCAGTTCTTC.

This clonotype was picked up many times. The V gene is TRBV2, the J gene TRBJ2-2; D might be TRBD2 (6 bases). The CDR3 spans 17 residues. Per germline, CDR1 SNHLY and CDR2 FYNNEI. The V and J ends lost 5 bases and 6 bases respectively, with 22 bases between them. This CDR3 reads CASSLTGYTAGSGELFF. The CDR3 bases are TGTGCCAGCAGTCTTACAGGTTATACGGCGGGGTCCGGGGAGCTGTTTTTT.

This clonotype was picked up many times. CDR3 loop: CASSFLSMGTEAFF. In DNA form, the CDR3 reads TGTGCCAGCAGCTTCCTTTCGATGGGCACTGAAGCTTTCTTT. The chain carries TRBV11-2 and TRBJ1-1; D not resolved. V lost 3 bases, J lost 4 bases, and 12 bases lay in between. This CDR3 is built from 14 residues. Germline CDR1 reads SGHAT; CDR2 reads FQNNGV.

V usage is TRBV28 and J usage is TRBJ2-7; 9 positions agree with TRBD2. V lost 0 bases, J lost 4 bases, and 10 bases stayed unmatched. The CDR3 extends over 17 amino acids. Germline lookup yields CDR1 MDHEN and CDR2 SYDVKM. The CDR3 protein is CASSLWRPSGIGYEQYF. In DNA form, the CDR3 reads TGTGCCAGCAGTTTATGGAGGCCTAGCGGGATAGGATACGAGCAGTACTTC.